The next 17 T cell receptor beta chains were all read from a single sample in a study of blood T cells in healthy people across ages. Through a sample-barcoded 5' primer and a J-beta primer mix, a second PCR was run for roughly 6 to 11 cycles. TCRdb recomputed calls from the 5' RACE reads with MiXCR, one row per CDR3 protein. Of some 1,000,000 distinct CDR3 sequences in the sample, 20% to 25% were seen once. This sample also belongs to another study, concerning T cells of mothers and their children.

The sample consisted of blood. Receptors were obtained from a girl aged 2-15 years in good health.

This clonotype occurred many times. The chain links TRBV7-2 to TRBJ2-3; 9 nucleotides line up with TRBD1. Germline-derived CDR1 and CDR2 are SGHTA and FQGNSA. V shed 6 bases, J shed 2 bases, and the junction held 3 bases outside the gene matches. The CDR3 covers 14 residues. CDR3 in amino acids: CASSLQGATDTQYF. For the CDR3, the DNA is TGTGCCAGCAGTTTACAGGGGGCCACAGATACGCAGTATTTT.

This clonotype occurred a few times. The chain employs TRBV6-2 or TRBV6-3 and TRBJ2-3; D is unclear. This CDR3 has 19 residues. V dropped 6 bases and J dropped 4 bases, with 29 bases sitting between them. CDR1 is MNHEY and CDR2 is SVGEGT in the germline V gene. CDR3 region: CASSRVEPTFTSFADTQYF. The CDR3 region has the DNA TGTGCCAGCAGCCGCGTTGAACCTACTTTTACATCGTTCGCAGATACGCAGTATTTT.

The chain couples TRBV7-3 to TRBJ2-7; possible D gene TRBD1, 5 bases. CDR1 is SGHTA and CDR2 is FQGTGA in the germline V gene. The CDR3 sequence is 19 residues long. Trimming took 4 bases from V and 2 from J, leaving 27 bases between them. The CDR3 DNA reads TGTGCCAGCAGCTATAAATTAGGACCCGACAGAACAAATACCTACGAGCAGTACTTC. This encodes CASSYKLGPDRTNTYEQYF.

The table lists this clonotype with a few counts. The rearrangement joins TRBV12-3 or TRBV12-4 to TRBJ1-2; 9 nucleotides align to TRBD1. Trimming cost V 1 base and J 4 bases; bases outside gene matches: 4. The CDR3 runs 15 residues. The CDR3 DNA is TGTGCCAGCAGTTTAGTCCCGACAGGGGGCTATGGCTACACCTTC. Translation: CASSLVPTGGYGYTF.

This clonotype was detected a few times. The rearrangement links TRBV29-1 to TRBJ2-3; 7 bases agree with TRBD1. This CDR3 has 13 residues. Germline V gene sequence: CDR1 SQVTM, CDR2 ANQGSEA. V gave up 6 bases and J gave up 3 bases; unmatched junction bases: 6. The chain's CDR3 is CSVVTGVTDTQYF. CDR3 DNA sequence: TGCAGCGTCGTCACAGGGGTAACAGATACGCAGTATTTT.

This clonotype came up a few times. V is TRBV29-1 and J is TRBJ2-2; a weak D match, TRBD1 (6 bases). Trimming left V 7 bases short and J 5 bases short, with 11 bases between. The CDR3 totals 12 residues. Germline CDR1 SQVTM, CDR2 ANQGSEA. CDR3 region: CSGLQGTGELFF. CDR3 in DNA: TGCAGCGGCCTACAGGGTACCGGGGAGCTGTTTTTT.

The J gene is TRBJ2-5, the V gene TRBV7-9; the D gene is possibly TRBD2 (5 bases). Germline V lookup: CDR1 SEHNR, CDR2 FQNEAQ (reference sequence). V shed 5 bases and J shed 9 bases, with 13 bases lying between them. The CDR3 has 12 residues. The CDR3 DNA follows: TGTGCCAGCAGCCTAGAGGGATCAGCCCAGTACTTC. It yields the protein CASSLEGSAQYF.

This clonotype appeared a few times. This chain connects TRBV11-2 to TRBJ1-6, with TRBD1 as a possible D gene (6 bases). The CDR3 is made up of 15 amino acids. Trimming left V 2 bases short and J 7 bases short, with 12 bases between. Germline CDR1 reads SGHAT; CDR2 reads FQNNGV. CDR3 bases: TGTGCCAGCAGCTTAAACGGAGGGGGGAATTCACCCCTCCACTTT. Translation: CASSLNGGGNSPLHF.

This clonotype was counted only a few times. This CDR3 reads CSAQTSGGTTGELFF. The CDR3 DNA reads as TGCAGTGCCCAAACTAGCGGGGGGACTACCGGGGAGCTGTTTTTT. The rearrangement uses TRBV20-1 and TRBJ2-2; 12 bases align to TRBD2. CDR1 and CDR2 from the germline V gene are DFQATT and SNEGSKA (reference sequence). The trim removed 6 bases at V and 5 bases at J, leaving 7 bases unmatched. The CDR3 length is 15 residues.

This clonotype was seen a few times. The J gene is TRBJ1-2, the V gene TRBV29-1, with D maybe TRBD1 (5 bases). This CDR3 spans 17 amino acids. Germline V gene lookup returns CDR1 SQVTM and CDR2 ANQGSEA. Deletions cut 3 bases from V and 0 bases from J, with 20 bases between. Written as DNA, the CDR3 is TGCAGCGTTGAGGATGAATTAAAGGGACCAGCTAACTATGGCTACACCTTC. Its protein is CSVEDELKGPANYGYTF.

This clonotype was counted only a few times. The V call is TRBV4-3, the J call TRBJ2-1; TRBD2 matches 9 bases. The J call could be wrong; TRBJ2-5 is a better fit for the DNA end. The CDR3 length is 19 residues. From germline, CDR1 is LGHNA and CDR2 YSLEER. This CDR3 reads CASSPRGVAGAQGGETQYF. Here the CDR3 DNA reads TGCGCCAGCAGCCCCCGAGGAGTAGCGGGGGCCCAAGGTGGGGAGACCCAGTACTTC.

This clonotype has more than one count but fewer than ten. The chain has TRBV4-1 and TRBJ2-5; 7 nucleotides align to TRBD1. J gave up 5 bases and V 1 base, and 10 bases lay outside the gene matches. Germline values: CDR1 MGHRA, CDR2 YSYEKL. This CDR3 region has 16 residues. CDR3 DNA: TGCGCCAGCAGCCAAGCCCTTCAAGGGGGCGGTGAGACCCAGTACTTC. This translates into CASSQALQGGGETQYF.

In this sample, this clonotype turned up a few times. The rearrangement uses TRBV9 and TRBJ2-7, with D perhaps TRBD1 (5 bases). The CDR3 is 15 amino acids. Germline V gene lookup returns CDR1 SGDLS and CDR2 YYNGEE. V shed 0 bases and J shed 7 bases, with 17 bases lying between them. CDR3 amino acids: CASSVEPQGLGEQYF. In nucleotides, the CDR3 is TGTGCCAGCAGCGTAGAACCCCAGGGTTTGGGGGAGCAGTACTTC.

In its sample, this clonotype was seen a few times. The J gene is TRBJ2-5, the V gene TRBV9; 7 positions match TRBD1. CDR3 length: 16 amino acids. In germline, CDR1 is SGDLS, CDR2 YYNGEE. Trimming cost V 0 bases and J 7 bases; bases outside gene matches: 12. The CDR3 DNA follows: TGTGCCAGCAGCGTAGACGAGTCACAGGGGTGGAGGACCCAGTACTTC. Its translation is CASSVDESQGWRTQYF.

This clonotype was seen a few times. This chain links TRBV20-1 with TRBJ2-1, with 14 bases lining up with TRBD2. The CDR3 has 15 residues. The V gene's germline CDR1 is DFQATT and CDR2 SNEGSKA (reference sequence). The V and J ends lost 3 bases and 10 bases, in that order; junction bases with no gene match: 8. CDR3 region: CSASEGTSGRGEQFF. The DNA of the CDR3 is TGCAGTGCTAGTGAGGGGACTAGCGGGAGAGGGGAGCAGTTCTTC.

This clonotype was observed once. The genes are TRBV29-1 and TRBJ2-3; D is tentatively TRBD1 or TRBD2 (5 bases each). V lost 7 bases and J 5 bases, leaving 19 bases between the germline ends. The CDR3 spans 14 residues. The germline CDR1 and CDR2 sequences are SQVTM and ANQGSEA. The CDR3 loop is CSAGVSGGKDTQYF. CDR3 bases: TGCAGCGCCGGGGTCAGTGGGGGAAAAGATACGCAGTATTTT.

As DNA, the CDR3 is TGTGCCAGCAGCCTCAGTGGACAGGGGACTTATGGCTACACCTTC. It codes for CASSLSGQGTYGYTF. The chain links TRBV7-3 to TRBJ1-2; 9 bases match TRBD1. Per germline, CDR1 SGHTA and CDR2 FQGTGA. The CDR3 extends over 15 amino acids. V was clipped by 5 bases and J by 5 bases; unmatched bases: 9.